A single sample is the source of the 18 T cell receptor beta chains below, sequenced in a study of blood T cell repertoires in COVID-19. The repertoire was sequenced with immunoSEQ multiplex PCR; TCRdb's copy has only in-frame clones and lacks some. The sample lists nearly 350,000 clones; approximately 84% were seen once. The sample was PBMCs or T cells enriched from blood (not recorded which). The receptors were sampled from a woman aged 25 to 39 who had recovered from COVID-19.

The chain joins TRBV5-6 to TRBJ1-1; TRBD1 might be the D (6 bases). The V and J ends lost 0 bases and 1 base respectively, with 16 bases between them. This CDR3 spans 17 amino acids. Germline V gene sequence: CDR1 SGHDT, CDR2 YYEEEE. CDR3 sequence (DNA): TGTGCCAGCAGCTTGGGGGCGGTGGACAGAAAGAACACTGAAGCTTTCTTT. This encodes CASSLGAVDRKNTEAFF.

V gene TRBV10-3 combines with J gene TRBJ1-6; no firm D call. V was trimmed by 8 bases and J by 7 bases, leaving 9 bases between them. The CDR3 is made up of 12 amino acids. The germline CDR1 and CDR2 sequences are ENHRY and SYGVKD. The CDR3 loop is CAIGSSNSPLHF. CDR3 bases: TGTGCCATCGGCAGTTCAAATTCACCCCTCCACTTT.

The chain couples TRBV19 to TRBJ1-3; the D gene is possibly TRBD1 (6 bases). The ends were cut back, 6 bases at V and 1 base at J, with 13 bases in the middle. The germline gives CDR1 LNHDA, CDR2 SQIVND (reference sequence). CDR3 size: 15 residues. The CDR3 here is CASSEQGESGNTIYF. CDR3 in DNA: TGTGCCAGTAGCGAACAGGGAGAATCTGGAAACACCATATATTTT.

The chain couples TRBV5-1 to TRBJ1-6, with D hard to call. Between the trimmed V and J ends, which lost 1 base and 6 bases, there was a span of 8 bases. Germline CDR1 reads SGHRS; CDR2 reads YFSETQ. CDR3 length equals 14 residues. Here the CDR3 DNA reads TGCGCCAGCAGCTTGACAACTACTAATTCACCCCTCCACTTT. The encoded protein is CASSLTTTNSPLHF.

The V call is TRBV6-5, the J call TRBJ1-2, with D uncertain. The CDR3 contains 13 residues. Per germline, CDR1 MNHEY and CDR2 SVGAGI. The V gene lost 5 bases and the J gene lost 4 bases, with 11 bases spanning the gap. Here the CDR3 reads CASSLGLLYGYTF. The CDR3 nucleotides are TGTGCCAGCAGTCTGGGCCTTCTCTATGGCTACACCTTC.

The chain combines TRBV30 with TRBJ2-3; tentatively, D is TRBD1 (6 bases). Germline CDR1 is GTSNPN and CDR2 is SVGIG (reference sequence). There are 11 residues in the CDR3. Trimming removed 4 bases at V and 7 bases at J, with 9 bases between. The CDR3 nucleotides read TGTGCCTGGACTACAGGGCATACGCAGTATTTT. Its translation is CAWTTGHTQYF.

This clone appeared a few times. The genes are TRBV4-3 and TRBJ1-2, with 7 bases lining up with TRBD1. The germline CDR1 and CDR2 sequences are LGHNA and YSLEER. J was trimmed by 2 bases and V by 4 bases; bases with no gene match: 7. The CDR3 has 15 amino acids. The CDR3 loop is CASSPTGVKNYGYTF. The CDR3 DNA reads TGCGCCAGCAGCCCAACAGGGGTAAAGAACTATGGCTACACCTTC.

The chain recombines TRBV6-5 with TRBJ2-7, with D possibly matching TRBD1 (5 bases). Trimming cost V 6 bases and J 5 bases, with 14 bases left between them. Germline V CDR1 and CDR2: MNHEY, SVGAGI. The CDR3 extends over 13 amino acids. The CDR3, as DNA: TGTGCCAGCAGCGACCAGGGTTTCAACGAGCAGTACTTC. Amino acids: CASSDQGFNEQYF.

V gene TRBV4-1 combines with J gene TRBJ2-2; the D gene is possibly TRBD1 (5 bases). The germline CDR1 and CDR2 sequences are MGHRA and YSYEKL. Trimming removed 7 bases at V and 1 base at J, with 10 bases between. CDR3 length: 14 residues. CDR3 DNA: TGCGCCAGCAAGCAGGGCCAGAACACCGGGGAGCTGTTTTTT. Amino acids: CASKQGQNTGELFF.

The chain combines TRBV28 with TRBJ1-2; 10 bases are shared with TRBD1. Germline CDR1 MDHEN, CDR2 SYDVKM. The J segment lost 4 bases and the V segment lost 11 bases, leaving 7 bases of the junction unmatched. This CDR3 spans 13 amino acids. CDR3 loop: CAARTGGSYGYTF. In DNA, the CDR3 is TGTGCCGCCCGGACAGGGGGGAGCTATGGCTACACCTTC.

This chain joins TRBV27 and TRBJ1-2, with TRBD1 matching over 7 bases. The CDR3 is made up of 14 amino acids. Germline-derived CDR1 and CDR2 are MNHEY and SMNVEV (reference sequence). Trimming took 0 bases from V and 6 from J; bases not matched to a gene: 4. This chain's CDR3 is CASSLSPGGDGYTF. In DNA form, the CDR3 reads TGTGCCAGCAGTTTATCGCCAGGGGGTGATGGCTACACCTTC.

A single count supports this clone. The chain joins TRBV28 to TRBJ1-6; D possibly corresponds to TRBD1 (6 bases). CDR1 MDHEN and CDR2 SYDVKM come from the germline V gene. The V and J ends lost 2 bases and 0 bases respectively, with 14 bases between them. This CDR3 has 18 amino acids. CDR3 bases: TGTGCCAGCAGTTTAACCCAGGGGATTAGCTCCTATAATTCACCCCTCCACTTT. Translated, it gives CASSLTQGISSYNSPLHF. Combining the CDR3 with reference TRBV28 and TRBJ1-6 gives the whole variable domain DVKVTQSSRYLVKRTGEKVFLECVQDMDHENMFWYRQDPGLGLRLIYFSYDVKMKEKGDIPEGYSVSREKKERFSLILESASTNQTSMYLCASSLTQGISSYNSPLHFGNGTRLTVT.

The CDR3 reads CASSSRTGGGTGELFF. The DNA of the CDR3 is TGTGCCAGCAGCTCCCGGACAGGGGGAGGAACCGGGGAGCTGTTTTTT. V is TRBV9 and J is TRBJ2-2; 10 bases are a match to TRBD1. With 4 bases clipped from V and 5 bases from J, the junction kept 8 bases outside the gene matches. Germline CDR1 and CDR2: SGDLS and YYNGEE. This CDR3 has 16 residues. Full variable domain (rest looked up from reference TRBV9 and TRBJ2-2): DSGVTQTPKHLITATGQRVTLRCSPRSGDLSVYWYQQSLDQGLQFLIQYYNGEERAKGNILERFSAQQFPDLHSELNLSSLELGDSALYFCASSSRTGGGTGELFFGEGSRLTVL.

This clone came up once. The genes are TRBV5-4 and TRBJ2-5, with TRBD2 matching over 7 bases. Per the germline V gene, CDR1 is SGHNT and CDR2 is YYREEE (reference sequence). Trimming cost V 0 bases and J 1 base; bases outside gene matches: 3. This CDR3 has 15 amino acids. Here the CDR3 DNA reads TGTGCCAGCAGCTTGGCTAGCGGACCCCAAGAGACCCAGTACTTC. This codes for CASSLASGPQETQYF.

This rearrangement joins TRBV5-1 to TRBJ1-6, with no clear D. The germline V and J ends were trimmed by 3 bases and 6 bases, with 13 bases remaining between them. The germline gives CDR1 SGHRS, CDR2 YFSETQ. The CDR3 extends over 15 amino acids. CDR3 nucleotide sequence: TGCGCCAGCAGCTCAGCTGGAGGAAGTAATTCACCCCTCCACTTT. Protein product: CASSSAGGSNSPLHF.

The chain employs TRBV5-8 and TRBJ2-6; 12 nucleotides agree with TRBD2. V dropped 0 bases and J dropped 1; count of bases not matched to a gene: 5. Germline V gene lookup returns CDR1 SGHTS and CDR2 YDEGEE. The CDR3 has 19 residues. CDR3 region: CASSLGLAGAASGANVLTF. DNA for the CDR3: TGTGCCAGCAGCTTGGGACTAGCGGGGGCGGCTTCTGGGGCCAACGTCCTGACTTTC.

This clone was seen only once. CDR3 in amino acids: CASQGASSYNEQFF. The DNA of the CDR3 is TGTGCCAGCCAGGGGGCGAGCTCCTACAATGAGCAGTTCTTC. The chain joins TRBV2 to TRBJ2-1; 8 nucleotides match TRBD1. The V segment lost 8 bases and the J segment 0 bases; nucleotides outside the gene matches: 3. The germline CDR1 and CDR2 sequences are SNHLY and FYNNEI. The CDR3 contains 14 residues.

J is TRBJ2-1 and V is TRBV14, with TRBD2 matching over 9 bases. The V segment lost 4 bases and the J segment 5 bases; nucleotides outside the gene matches: 12. This CDR3 is built from 17 residues. Germline values: CDR1 SGHDN, CDR2 FVKESK. CDR3: CASSLRPERGVNNEQFF. CDR3 bases: TGTGCCAGCAGCCTACGACCCGAGCGGGGGGTCAACAATGAGCAGTTCTTC.